This is a list of T cell receptor beta chains from one sample in a study of blood T cell repertoires in COVID-19. TCRdb's table, derived via immunoSEQ multiplex PCR, lists solely in-frame clones and lacks some. The table lists 490,000 or so clones, more than 75% of them singletons. The material sequenced was PBMCs or T cells enriched from blood (not recorded which). The source is a woman aged 40 to 55 who had recovered from COVID-19. Each CDR3 is given with its conserved first and last residue. Clone size is stated in some rows and not others, as once, few, many or a class when expanded.

j_gene: TRBJ1-4
v_gene: TRBV5-1
abundance: .
len: 15
CDR3aa: CASSLGLTAGEKLFF

j_gene: TRBJ2-5
v_gene: TRBV6-2/TRBV6-3
abundance: .
len: 18
CDR3aa: CASSYVKGVPGHKETQYF

j_gene: TRBJ2-2
v_gene: TRBV6-5
abundance: .
len: 14
CDR3aa: CASSRPTSGSALFF

j_gene: TRBJ2-5
v_gene: TRBV3-1/TRBV3-2
abundance: .
len: 13
CDR3aa: CASSQGGSETQYF

j_gene: TRBJ1-5
v_gene: TRBV7-2
abundance: .
len: 15
CDR3aa: CASSQGQEGNQPQHF

j_gene: TRBJ1-2
v_gene: TRBV4-1
abundance: .
len: 17
CDR3aa: CASSQAQTGSFSYGYTF

j_gene: TRBJ2-6
v_gene: TRBV7-9
abundance: .
len: 17
CDR3aa: CASSPGQGLPGANVLTF

j_gene: TRBJ1-1
v_gene: TRBV9
abundance: .
len: 13
CDR3aa: CASTQGPSTEAFF

j_gene: TRBJ2-1
v_gene: TRBV7-9
abundance: .
len: 13
CDR3aa: CASSTRTGNEQFF

j_gene: TRBJ1-1
v_gene: TRBV19
abundance: .
len: 14
CDR3aa: CASSAEGVSTEAFF

j_gene: TRBJ1-1
v_gene: TRBV24-1
abundance: .
len: 14
CDR3aa: CATSDRTGNTEAFF

j_gene: TRBJ1-5
v_gene: TRBV15
abundance: .
len: 16
CDR3aa: CATSRDRPGGIQPQHF

j_gene: TRBJ1-5
v_gene: TRBV3-1/TRBV3-2
abundance: .
len: 13
CDR3aa: CASSQYPGQPQHF

j_gene: TRBJ2-6
v_gene: TRBV19
abundance: once
len: 21
CDR3aa: CASSITLAGGEPHSGANVLTF

j_gene: TRBJ2-7
v_gene: TRBV7-9
abundance: .
len: 15
CDR3aa: CASSLLRDRENEQYF

j_gene: TRBJ2-1
v_gene: TRBV5-4
abundance: .
len: 17
CDR3aa: CASRRTSGRAYNNEQFF

j_gene: TRBJ2-7
v_gene: TRBV6-2/TRBV6-3
abundance: .
len: 19
CDR3aa: CASSYGGETVEMSSYEQYF

j_gene: TRBJ1-2
v_gene: TRBV19
abundance: once
len: 17
CDR3aa: CASSLGDTLRVGYGYTF

j_gene: TRBJ2-1
v_gene: TRBV19
abundance: .
len: 13
CDR3aa: CASSTLDRGEQFF

j_gene: TRBJ1-2
v_gene: TRBV5-1
abundance: .
len: 14
CDR3aa: CASRQGAREDGYTF

j_gene: TRBJ2-1
v_gene: TRBV20-1
abundance: .
len: 14
CDR3aa: CSASATSGHNEQFF

j_gene: TRBJ2-2
v_gene: TRBV4-3
abundance: .
len: 19
CDR3aa: CASSSPPGLAEPNTGELFF

j_gene: TRBJ2-7
v_gene: TRBV5-4
abundance: .
len: 14
CDR3aa: CASSPGQGADEQYF

j_gene: TRBJ2-7
v_gene: TRBV7-9
abundance: .
len: 14
CDR3aa: CASSLVQIHYEQYF

j_gene: TRBJ1-4
v_gene: TRBV5-1
abundance: .
len: 17
CDR3aa: CASSRGQGVSTNEKLFF

j_gene: TRBJ1-5
v_gene: TRBV19
abundance: .
len: 13
CDR3aa: CASSIGRNQPQHF

j_gene: TRBJ2-1
v_gene: TRBV5-5
abundance: .
len: 16
CDR3aa: CASSPWTSGNVGEQFF

j_gene: TRBJ2-7
v_gene: TRBV18
abundance: .
len: 16
CDR3aa: CASSREQAGGLHEQYF

j_gene: TRBJ1-1
v_gene: TRBV18
abundance: .
len: 16
CDR3aa: CASSGRLTAANTEAFF

j_gene: TRBJ2-7
v_gene: TRBV11-3
abundance: .
len: 13
CDR3aa: CASSLVLAHEQYF

j_gene: TRBJ1-2
v_gene: TRBV6-2/TRBV6-3
abundance: once
len: 18
CDR3aa: CASSYHRDRASLNYGYTF

j_gene: TRBJ1-4
v_gene: TRBV29-1
abundance: .
len: 12
CDR3aa: CSAGWSNEKLFF

j_gene: TRBJ2-3
v_gene: TRBV7-9
abundance: .
len: 17
CDR3aa: CASSLALRETSTDTQYF

j_gene: TRBJ1-2
v_gene: TRBV25-1
abundance: .
len: 14
CDR3aa: CASSEGGPDYGYTF

j_gene: TRBJ2-3
v_gene: TRBV5-1
abundance: .
len: 16
CDR3aa: CASSLLPRQGTDTQYF

j_gene: TRBJ2-1
v_gene: TRBV7-9
abundance: .
len: 15
CDR3aa: CASSLGGRTYNEQFF

j_gene: TRBJ2-3
v_gene: TRBV4-1
abundance: .
len: 16
CDR3aa: CASSQEWGLQGDTQYF

j_gene: TRBJ1-3
v_gene: TRBV4-3
abundance: once
len: 16
CDR3aa: CASSQGPRGDGNTIYF

j_gene: TRBJ1-2
v_gene: TRBV4-3
abundance: once
len: 14
CDR3aa: CASSQDRRMYGYTF

j_gene: TRBJ1-5
v_gene: TRBV19
abundance: .
len: 16
CDR3aa: CASSIMGQGINQPQHF

j_gene: TRBJ2-7
v_gene: TRBV14
abundance: .
len: 19
CDR3aa: CASSQAQGPGGSYPYEQYF

j_gene: TRBJ2-7
v_gene: TRBV6-1
abundance: .
len: 18
CDR3aa: CASSDGLAGGGRSYEQYF

j_gene: TRBJ2-1
v_gene: TRBV6-5
abundance: .
len: 15
CDR3aa: CASKDPGDSYNEQFF

j_gene: TRBJ2-1
v_gene: TRBV10-3
abundance: .
len: 18
CDR3aa: CAISGTSGIDFENNEQFF

j_gene: TRBJ1-4
v_gene: TRBV27
abundance: .
len: 15
CDR3aa: CASSSQGQEKIKLFF

j_gene: TRBJ1-5
v_gene: TRBV27
abundance: .
len: 16
CDR3aa: CASSLGGTLSNQPQHF

j_gene: TRBJ1-1
v_gene: TRBV9
abundance: .
len: 14
CDR3aa: CASSVGQRNTEAFF

j_gene: TRBJ1-3
v_gene: TRBV5-6
abundance: .
len: 15
CDR3aa: CASTRGGLGGNTIYF

j_gene: TRBJ2-5
v_gene: TRBV7-2
abundance: .
len: 14
CDR3aa: CASSPPGGWMAQYF

j_gene: TRBJ2-3
v_gene: TRBV6-5
abundance: .
len: 14
CDR3aa: CASTFRLGTDTQYF